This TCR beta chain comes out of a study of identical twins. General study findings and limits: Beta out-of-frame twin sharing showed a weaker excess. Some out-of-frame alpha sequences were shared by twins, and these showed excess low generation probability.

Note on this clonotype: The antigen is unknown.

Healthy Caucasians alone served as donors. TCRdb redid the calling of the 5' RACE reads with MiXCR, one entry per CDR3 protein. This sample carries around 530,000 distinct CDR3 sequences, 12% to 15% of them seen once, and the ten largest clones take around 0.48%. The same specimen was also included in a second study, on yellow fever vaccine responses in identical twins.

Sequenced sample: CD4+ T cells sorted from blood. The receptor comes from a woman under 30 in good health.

CDR3 in DNA: TGTGCCACCAGTGACCACCAGGGACACCTCTGCCTTAGCTCCTACGAGCAGTACGTC. It translates to CATSDHQGHLCLSSYEQYV. J is TRBJ2-7 and V is TRBV24-1; weak D call: TRBD1 (6 bases). The CDR3 has 19 residues. The germline CDR1 and CDR2 sequences are KGHDR and SFDVKD. V was pared by 4 bases and J by 0 bases, with 24 bases between.